The clone carrying this T cell receptor (beta chain) has only a few counts. All donors were healthy HIV-negative adults lacking recent acute infections or vaccinations. The data originate from a study of shared clonotypes between healthy human individuals. The CDR3 extends over 15 amino acids. V gave up 5 bases and J gave up 2 bases; unmatched junction bases: 7. Germline-derived CDR1 and CDR2 are SGHVS and FQNEAQ. Each unsorted PBMC replicate got 300 ng genomic DNA, around 30,000 genomes. The table came from immunoSEQ multiplex PCR; TCRdb's copy has only in-frame clones and leaves some out. Among fewer than 650,000 clones, 76% were seen once, and the ten largest hold roughly 13%.

This clonotype was obtained from a middle-aged woman in good health. Some clones in this sample may be carry-over from other donors' samples. Sequencing used PBMCs. The chain combines TRBV7-8 with TRBJ2-7, with 9 bases lining up with TRBD1. The CDR3 bases are TGTGCCAGCAGCCAATCCGGGACAGGGCCCTACGAGCAGTACTTC. Translated, it gives CASSQSGTGPYEQYF.